Below are 2 T cell receptor beta chains sequenced from a single sample in a study of metastatic and nonmetastatic thyroid tumors. Through MiXCR, TCRdb re-clonotyped the PCR reads. Seen here are tens of thousands of clones, approximately 13% observed once, and the top ten hold 4% to 6%. Not a single patient had been given any form of treatment at any point before undergoing thyroid surgery. Sequencing input: blood. The receptors stem from a female donor with papillary thyroid cancer or a benign thyroid nodule (not recorded which). Some clones in this sample may be carry-over from other donors' samples.

This clone occurred many times. The chain uses TRBV5-4 and TRBJ1-1; 8 bases align to TRBD1. V shed 4 bases, J shed 0 bases, and the junction held 8 bases outside the gene matches. Germline CDR1 SGHNT, CDR2 YYREEE (reference sequence). The CDR3 sequence is 16 residues long. CDR3 coding DNA: TGTGCCAGCAGCCCGCGGACAGGGACCATGAACACTGAAGCTTTCTTT. This translates into CASSPRTGTMNTEAFF.

This clone occurred many times. This chain joins TRBV2 and TRBJ2-1, with D possibly matching TRBD1 (6 bases). CDR1 SNHLY and CDR2 FYNNEI come from the germline V gene. The CDR3 is 15 residues long. The V end was cut by 7 bases, the J end by 1 base, with 14 bases between. CDR3 DNA: TGTGCCAGCACCGCACAGGGAAGATCCTACAATGAGCAGTTCTTC. Translation: CASTAQGRSYNEQFF.